This T cell receptor beta chain was sequenced in a study of blood T cell repertoires in COVID-19. On the study more broadly: Specimens from acute and convalescent COVID-19 originated in the United States, Italy and Spain. Sample material is recorded as cDNA or gDNA derived from T cells, B-cell-depleted T cells, or PBMCs.

Generated by immunoSEQ multiplex PCR, the TCRdb table keeps only in-frame clones and is missing some. This sample has about 200,000 clones, with roughly 90% found just once. This CDR3 comprises 19 residues. From germline, CDR1 is SGHTA and CDR2 FQGNSA. V lost 3 bases to trimming and J lost 2 bases; unmatched junction nucleotides: 7. The sequencing sample was made of PBMCs or T cells enriched from blood (not recorded which). The chain combines TRBV7-2 with TRBJ2-1; 16 bases are shared with TRBD2. This receptor was identified in a woman aged 18-30 years who had recovered from COVID-19. This chain's CDR3 is CASSFLGTSGGAAYNEQFF. The CDR3 nucleotides read TGTGCCAGCAGCTTCCTCGGGACTAGCGGGGGGGCGGCCTACAATGAGCAGTTCTTC.